This T cell receptor (beta chain) is drawn from a study of lymphopenia after photon versus proton radiotherapy. Regarding the study as a whole: Photon-treated patients lost naive T cells and TCR diversity; proton-treated stayed stable.

The table came from immunoSEQ multiplex PCR; TCRdb's copy has only in-frame clones and leaves some out. The data show about 19,000 clones, around nine tenths seen once. For this clone: What it binds is unknown.

Germline CDR1 reads GTSNPN; CDR2 reads SVGIG (reference sequence). CDR3 length: 14 residues. V was clipped by 4 bases and J by 8 bases; unmatched bases: 10. This chain uses TRBV30 with TRBJ1-5, with TRBD1 matching 8 bases. This sequence was found in a man in his sixties with pancreatic cancer. Here the sequenced sample was peripheral blood, taken from a patient treated with photon-based radiotherapy. This chain's CDR3 is CAWKGPGGRKPQHF. In DNA, the CDR3 is TGTGCCTGGAAGGGGCCAGGGGGCAGGAAGCCCCAGCATTTT.